This TCR beta chain stems from a study of Ad26.COV2.S vaccination and SARS-CoV-2 variants. The CDR3 covers 11 residues. The germline gives CDR1 SGHKS, CDR2 YYEKEE (reference sequence). Trimming removed 0 bases from V and 7 bases from J, with 4 bases in between. As to treatment: over 15 received Ad26.COV2.S at low or high dose, single or two shots; roughly five received placebo; per-sample allocation not given. After the first vaccine or placebo injection, samples were drawn on day 63. The sample came from a Boston adult aged 18-55 years. The vaccine delivered Wuhan-strain SARS-CoV-2 spike through an Ad26 vector. The protocol was immunoSEQ multiplex PCR, while the TCRdb copy is restricted to in-frame clones and leaves out a portion. The table shows about 330,000 clones, with 90% occurring only once.

The receptor was derived from a person between 18 and 65 years old who received the Ad26.COV2.S COVID-19 vaccine or a placebo. Here the sequenced sample was peripheral blood, taken in a trial of Ad26.COV2.S vaccine versus placebo. The genes are TRBV5-5 and TRBJ1-1; no definite D call. The chain's CDR3 is CASSLDSEAFF. The CDR3 DNA reads as TGTGCCAGCAGCTTGGACAGTGAAGCTTTCTTT.